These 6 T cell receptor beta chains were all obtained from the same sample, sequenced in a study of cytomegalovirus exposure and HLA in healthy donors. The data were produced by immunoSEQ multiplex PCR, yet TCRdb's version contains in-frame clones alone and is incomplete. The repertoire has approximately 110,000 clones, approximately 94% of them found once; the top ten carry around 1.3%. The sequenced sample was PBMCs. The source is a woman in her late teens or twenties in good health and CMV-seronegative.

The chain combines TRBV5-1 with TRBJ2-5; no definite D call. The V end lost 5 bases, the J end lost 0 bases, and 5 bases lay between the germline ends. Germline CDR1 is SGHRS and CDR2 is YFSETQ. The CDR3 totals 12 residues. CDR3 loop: CASRSDQETQYF. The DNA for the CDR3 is TGCGCCAGCAGGTCGGACCAAGAGACCCAGTACTTC.

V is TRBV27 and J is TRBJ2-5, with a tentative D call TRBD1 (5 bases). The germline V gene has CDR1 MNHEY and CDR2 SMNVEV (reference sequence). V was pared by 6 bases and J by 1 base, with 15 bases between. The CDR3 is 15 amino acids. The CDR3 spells CASSPKQVFQETQYF. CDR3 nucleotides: TGTGCCAGCAGCCCTAAACAGGTATTCCAAGAGACCCAGTACTTC.

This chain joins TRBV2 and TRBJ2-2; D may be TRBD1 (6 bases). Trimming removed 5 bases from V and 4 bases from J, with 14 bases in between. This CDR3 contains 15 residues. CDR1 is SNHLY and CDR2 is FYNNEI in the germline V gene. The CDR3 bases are TGTGCCAGCAGTAGCAGGGGCACCCTCACCGGGGAGCTGTTTTTT. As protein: CASSSRGTLTGELFF.

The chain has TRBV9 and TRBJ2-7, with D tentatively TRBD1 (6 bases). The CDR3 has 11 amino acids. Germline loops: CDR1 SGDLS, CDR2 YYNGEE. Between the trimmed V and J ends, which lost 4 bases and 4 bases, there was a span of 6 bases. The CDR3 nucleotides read TGTGCCAGCAGCACAGGGTACGAGCAGTACTTC. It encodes CASSTGYEQYF.

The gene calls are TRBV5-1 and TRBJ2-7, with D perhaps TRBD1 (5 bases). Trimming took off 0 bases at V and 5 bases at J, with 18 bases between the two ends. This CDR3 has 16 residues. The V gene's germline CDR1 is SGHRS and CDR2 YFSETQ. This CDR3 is CASSLAQGSPPNEQYF. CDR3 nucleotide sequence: TGCGCCAGCAGCTTGGCCCAGGGATCTCCCCCCAACGAGCAGTACTTC.

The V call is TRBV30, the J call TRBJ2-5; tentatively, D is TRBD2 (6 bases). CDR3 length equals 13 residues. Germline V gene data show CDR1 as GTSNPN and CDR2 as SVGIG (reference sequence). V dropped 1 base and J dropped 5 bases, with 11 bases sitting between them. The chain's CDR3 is CAWSAAGRETQYF. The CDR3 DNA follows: TGTGCCTGGAGTGCGGCAGGGAGGGAGACCCAGTACTTC.